A selection of T cell receptor beta chains follows, all from one sample in a study of post-analysis software for immune sequencing data. One entry per CDR3 protein, called by TCRdb with MiXCR from the PCR reads. The repertoire holds over 700,000 distinct CDR3 sequences, about 27% seen once, with about 0.5% in the top ten. Sequencing was done on a sample of blood. These receptors all stem from a girl aged 10 to 17 with multiple sclerosis. Each CDR3 is given with its conserved first and last residue. A D gene is named only where the DNA matches it firmly. Clone sizes are given selectively: once, few, many, or a class where the clone is expanded.

size	D	V	J	CDR3	DNA
NA	NA	TRBV20-1	TRBJ2-2	CSASGGPTGGELFF	TGCAGTGCTAGCGGGGGTCCGACGGGCGGGGAGCTGTTTTTT
few	TRBD1	TRBV7-9	TRBJ2-5	CASVRDRVQETQYF	TGTGCCAGCGTCCGGGACAGGGTGCAAGAGACCCAGTACTTC
NA	TRBD2	TRBV9	TRBJ2-2	CASGTSGSGELFF	TGTGCCAGCGGGACTAGCGGGTCCGGGGAGCTGTTTTTT
few	NA	TRBV6-2/TRBV6-3	TRBJ1-5	CASTTLGPNQPQHF	TGTGCCAGCACCACGTTGGGACCCAATCAGCCCCAGCATTTT
NA	NA	TRBV20-1	TRBJ2-1	CSTVPLSSYNEQFF	TGCAGCACAGTGCCCCTGAGCTCCTACAATGAGCAGTTCTTC
NA	TRBD1	TRBV7-8	TRBJ1-1	CASSLVTGGFMNTEAFF	TGTGCCAGCAGCTTAGTGACAGGGGGTTTCATGAACACTGAAGCTTTCTTT
NA	TRBD2	TRBV20-1	TRBJ2-1	CSAIAGGILRNEQFF	TGCAGTGCTATAGCGGGAGGGATACTTCGGAATGAGCAGTTCTTC
many	NA	TRBV5-5	TRBJ2-5	CASSPPVETQYF	TGTGCCAGCAGCCCCCCTGTAGAGACCCAGTACTTC
NA	NA	TRBV12-3/TRBV12-4	TRBJ1-5	CASSLMGSQPQHF	TGTGCCAGCAGTTTAATGGGGAGCCAGCCCCAGCATTTT
few	NA	TRBV7-2	TRBJ1-5	CASSLMREPQHF	TGTGCCAGCAGCTTAATGAGGGAGCCCCAGCATTTT
NA	NA	TRBV10-3	TRBJ1-2	CAIRARGNNYGYTF	TGTGCCATCAGGGCCCGCGGGAATAACTATGGCTACACCTTC
NA	NA	TRBV29-1	TRBJ2-4	CSVEWAASAKNIQYF	TGCAGCGTTGAATGGGCGGCCTCTGCCAAAAACATTCAGTACTTC
NA	TRBD1	TRBV20-1	TRBJ1-1	CSARGTGDVRTEAFF	TGCAGTGCTAGAGGGACAGGGGATGTAAGGACTGAAGCTTTCTTT
NA	TRBD2	TRBV28	TRBJ2-3	CASSASREGADTQYF	TGTGCCAGCTCCGCGAGCCGGGAGGGCGCAGATACGCAGTATTTT
NA	NA	TRBV7-9	TRBJ1-1	CASSLFTGLGEAFF	TGTGCCAGCAGCTTATTTACAGGGCTGGGTGAAGCTTTCTTT
many	NA	TRBV10-3	TRBJ2-3	CAISELVADTQYF	TGTGCCATCAGTGAGCTGGTCGCAGATACGCAGTATTTT
NA	NA	TRBV20-1	TRBJ1-1	CSARDQGMSTEAFF	TGCAGTGCTAGAGATCAGGGGATGAGCACTGAAGCTTTCTTT
many	NA	TRBV7-2	TRBJ2-5	CASSPGQGGEETQYF	TGTGCCAGCAGCCCCGGGCAGGGGGGGGAAGAGACCCAGTACTTC
NA	NA	TRBV5-1	TRBJ2-3	CASTGVVMGLSTDTQYF	TGCGCCAGCACCGGGGTGGTGATGGGATTAAGCACAGATACGCAGTATTTT
NA	TRBD1	TRBV5-1	TRBJ2-5	CASSSPGQGTETQYF	TGCGCCAGCAGCTCCCCGGGACAGGGAACAGAGACCCAGTACTTC
NA	NA	TRBV3-1	TRBJ2-3	CASSQNKAGSADTQYF	TGTGCCAGCAGCCAAAATAAGGCGGGAAGTGCAGATACGCAGTATTTT
NA	TRBD2	TRBV20-1	TRBJ2-3	CSAWTSGGPSTDTQYF	TGCAGTGCTTGGACTAGCGGGGGGCCGAGCACAGATACGCAGTATTTT
NA	NA	TRBV7-9	TRBJ2-5	CASSSGLLQETQYF	TGTGCCAGCAGCTCGGGACTTCTCCAAGAGACCCAGTACTTC
NA	TRBD1	TRBV7-8	TRBJ2-1	CASSHRTGDYNEQFF	TGTGCCAGCAGCCACCGGACAGGGGACTACAATGAGCAGTTCTTC
NA	NA	TRBV29-1	TRBJ2-1	CSAEDQGSSYNEQFF	TGCAGCGCTGAAGACCAGGGAAGCTCCTACAATGAGCAGTTCTTC